A selection of T cell receptor beta chains follows, all from one sample in a study of immune evolution from preneoplasia to lung adenocarcinoma. Here immunoSEQ multiplex PCR was the method, and the copy in TCRdb shows in-frame clones only, minus some. This sample carries some 12,000 clones, more than 80% of them seen once, and the ten largest clones take approximately 3.5%. Sequencing was performed on FFPE invasive lung adenocarcinoma tissue. These receptor sequences come from a person aged 65 to 79 with invasive lung adenocarcinoma. The CDR3 runs from the conserved cysteine through the conserved F or W. Each record gives: CDR3 length, clone size, V gene, D gene, J gene, CDR3 protein, CDR3 DNA. A D gene is named only where the DNA matches it firmly. The size entry is marked missing in some rows and otherwise reads once, few, many or a size class.

15,NA,TRBV12-5,TRBD1,TRBJ2-7,CASGLLGQGIYEQYF,TGTGCTAGTGGACTTCTAGGACAGGGTATCTACGAGCAGTACTTC
15,NA,TRBV9,NA,TRBJ1-3,CASSVEGGLGNTIYF,TGTGCCAGCAGCGTAGAGGGGGGGCTTGGAAACACCATATATTTT
15,NA,TRBV27,NA,TRBJ2-2,CASSLFQGDTGELFF,TGTGCCAGCAGTTTATTCCAGGGCGACACCGGGGAGCTGTTTTTT
14,NA,TRBV6-1,NA,TRBJ1-1,CASSEVGRGTEAFF,TGTGCCAGCAGTGAAGTAGGCAGGGGAACTGAAGCTTTCTTT
13,NA,TRBV19,NA,TRBJ1-5,CASSIGGHQPQHF,TGTGCCAGTAGTATCGGGGGCCATCAGCCCCAGCATTTT
17,NA,TRBV9,NA,TRBJ2-2,CASSVAPRLANTGELFF,TGTGCCAGCAGCGTAGCCCCAAGACTAGCGAACACCGGGGAGCTGTTTTTT
16,NA,TRBV4-1,TRBD2,TRBJ2-4,CASSQEWGGRVSIQYF,TGCGCCAGCAGCCAAGAGTGGGGCGGGAGGGTAAGCATTCAGTACTTC
14,NA,TRBV9,TRBD1,TRBJ2-3,CASSERTGGDTQYF,TGTGCCAGCAGCGAGAGGACAGGCGGAGATACGCAGTATTTT
16,NA,TRBV2,NA,TRBJ1-2,CASSADPGGANYGYTF,TGTGCCAGCAGCGCCGACCCAGGCGGGGCTAACTATGGCTACACCTTC
15,few,TRBV5-1,NA,TRBJ1-1,CASSFGQGQNTEAFF,TGCGCCAGCAGCTTCGGGCAGGGGCAGAACACTGAAGCTTTCTTT
16,NA,TRBV5-6,NA,TRBJ2-3,CASSSTRIGATDTQYF,TGTGCCAGCAGCTCGACCAGGATAGGGGCTACAGATACGCAGTATTTT
13,NA,TRBV13,NA,TRBJ1-4,CASSLGTNEKLFF,TGTGCCAGCAGCTTAGGAACTAATGAAAAACTGTTTTTT
13,NA,TRBV19,NA,TRBJ1-3,CASSTGYGNTIYF,TGTGCCAGTAGTACAGGGTACGGAAACACCATATATTTT
11,NA,TRBV10-2,NA,TRBJ2-3,CASASQDTQYF,TGCGCCAGTGCTTCACAGGATACGCAGTATTTT
16,NA,TRBV28,TRBD1,TRBJ1-2,CASSPGTGVRLRGYTF,TGTGCCAGCAGCCCCGGGACAGGGGTGCGACTAAGAGGCTACACCTTC
15,NA,TRBV4-1,NA,TRBJ1-4,CASSQVSIGREKLFF,TGCGCCAGCAGCCAAGTATCGATCGGTCGGGAAAAACTGTTTTTT
13,NA,TRBV7-9,NA,TRBJ1-5,CASSLEPSQPQHF,TGTGCCAGCAGCTTAGAACCCAGTCAGCCCCAGCATTTT
13,NA,TRBV29-1,NA,TRBJ1-1,CSVDRGPNTEAFF,TGCAGCGTTGACAGGGGCCCTAACACTGAAGCTTTCTTT
14,NA,TRBV28,NA,TRBJ2-5,CASSPGGKQETQYF,TGTGCCAGCAGTCCGGGGGGCAAGCAGGAGACCCAGTACTTC
15,NA,TRBV5-1,TRBD1,TRBJ2-2,CASSSGQGRAGELFF,TGCGCCAGCAGCTCCGGACAGGGGAGAGCCGGGGAGCTGTTTTTT
12,NA,TRBV6-5,TRBD1,TRBJ2-3,CASSSQGDTQYF,TGTGCCAGCAGTTCACAGGGGGATACGCAGTATTTT
18,NA,TRBV19,NA,TRBJ2-5,CASSMSGSLVVGGETQYF,TGTGCCAGTAGTATGTCGGGGTCCTTGGTCGTCGGAGGGGAGACCCAGTACTTC
13,NA,TRBV27,NA,TRBJ2-4,CASKELAKNIQYF,TGTGCCAGCAAAGAACTAGCCAAAAACATTCAGTACTTC
13,NA,TRBV6-5,TRBD1,TRBJ1-1,CASSSTLQGRAFF,TGTGCCAGCAGTTCTACCTTACAGGGGCGGGCTTTCTTT
11,NA,TRBV7-7,NA,TRBJ1-5,CASTVPQPQHF,TGTGCTAGCACCGTCCCTCAGCCCCAGCATTTT
15,NA,TRBV5-1,NA,TRBJ2-2,CASRSDAGGTGELFF,TGCGCCAGCAGATCGGACGCCGGGGGTACCGGGGAGCTGTTTTTT
14,once,TRBV5-1,NA,TRBJ2-5,CASRPDPAEKTQYF,TGCGCCAGCAGACCGGACCCCGCCGAGAAGACCCAGTACTTC
16,NA,TRBV4-2,TRBD2,TRBJ2-7,CASSQGLSGSAYEQYF,TGTGCCAGCAGCCAAGGTTTAAGCGGGAGCGCCTACGAGCAGTACTTC
13,NA,TRBV2,TRBD1,TRBJ1-2,CASRGTVLYGYTF,TGTGCCTCCAGGGGGACAGTCCTCTATGGCTACACCTTC
18,once,TRBV9,TRBD2,TRBJ2-7,CASSVGGGSGGIAYEQYF,TGTGCCAGCAGCGTAGGAGGGGGTAGCGGGGGGATCGCCTACGAGCAGTACTTC
13,medium-sized,TRBV4-2,NA,TRBJ2-3,CASSPEGGDTQYF,TGTGCCAGCAGCCCGGAGGGGGGGGATACGCAGTATTTT
14,NA,TRBV30,NA,TRBJ1-5,CAWSGQLNNQPQHF,TGTGCCTGGAGCGGACAGCTAAACAATCAGCCCCAGCATTTT
16,NA,TRBV5-4,TRBD2,TRBJ2-3,CASSRGLAGVEDTQYF,TGTGCCAGCAGCCGCGGACTAGCGGGAGTTGAAGATACGCAGTATTTT